The 22 T cell receptor beta chains listed next were all sequenced from one sample in a study of T cells in narcolepsy. The assay was immunoSEQ multiplex PCR, and TCRdb's table has in-frame clones only and misses some. The sample records approximately 31,000 clones, roughly 80% being singletons. The source material was CD45RA- memory CD4+ T cells from PBMCs. The origin of the receptors is a human donor with narcolepsy.

V and J are TRBV18 and TRBJ1-1, with 7 bases lining up with TRBD1. V shed 0 bases and J 0 bases; nucleotides not matched to a gene: 7. Germline CDR1 is KGHSH and CDR2 is LQKENI. This CDR3 is 17 amino acids long. The CDR3 here is CASSPPGTGVMNTEAFF. The CDR3 DNA reads TGTGCCAGCTCACCACCGGGTACAGGGGTTATGAACACTGAAGCTTTCTTT.

This chain links TRBV28 with TRBJ2-1; D gene uncertain. The CDR3 runs 11 residues. Germline CDR1 reads MDHEN; CDR2 reads SYDVKM. V was clipped by 4 bases and J by 9 bases, with 7 bases between them. CDR3 coding DNA: TGTGCCAGCAGTTATCGGACTGAGCAGTTCTTC. It is translated as CASSYRTEQFF. The full variable domain, completed using reference TRBV28 and TRBJ2-1, is DVKVTQSSRYLVKRTGEKVFLECVQDMDHENMFWYRQDPGLGLRLIYFSYDVKMKEKGDIPEGYSVSREKKERFSLILESASTNQTSMYLCASSYRTEQFFGPGTRLTVL.

The chain employs TRBV11-3 and TRBJ2-2; D is unclear. CDR3 length equals 14 residues. Trimming left V 3 bases short and J 2 bases short, with 7 bases between. From germline, CDR1 is SGHNT and CDR2 YENEEA. CDR3 sequence (DNA): TGTGCCAGCAGCTTCCAGGCTAACACCGGGGAGCTGTTTTTT. Amino acids: CASSFQANTGELFF.

This clone was found once. This sequence joins TRBV27 and TRBJ1-4; a weak D match, TRBD1 (5 bases). From germline, CDR1 is MNHEY and CDR2 SMNVEV (reference sequence). The CDR3 extends over 16 amino acids. Between the trimmed V and J ends, which lost 4 bases and 6 bases, there was a span of 18 bases. This chain's CDR3 is CASSYGHGGDYEKLFF. Written as DNA, the CDR3 is TGTGCCAGCAGTTATGGGCACGGGGGTGATTATGAAAAACTGTTTTTT.

The chain links TRBV4-2 to TRBJ2-3; 10 positions match TRBD2. The V gene's germline CDR1 is LGHNA and CDR2 YNFKEQ. The length of the CDR3 is 20 residues. The V and J ends lost 1 base and 0 bases, in that order; junction bases with no gene match: 13. The CDR3 region has the DNA TGTGCCAGCAGCCAAGCTGTAGATAGCGGGGGGCACGGGAGCACAGATACGCAGTATTTT. It codes for CASSQAVDSGGHGSTDTQYF.

The chain employs TRBV4-2 and TRBJ2-7; 7 bases are shared with TRBD1. Germline V CDR1 and CDR2: LGHNA, YNFKEQ. V lost 4 bases to trimming and J lost 6 bases; unmatched junction nucleotides: 6. The CDR3 spans 13 residues. The DNA of the CDR3 is TGTGCCAGCAGCCCCGAGACAGGGACCGAGCAGTACTTC. As protein: CASSPETGTEQYF.

In its sample, this clone was seen once. The rearrangement joins TRBV2 to TRBJ1-1; perhaps TRBD1 as D (5 bases). Per germline, CDR1 SNHLY and CDR2 FYNNEI. This CDR3 is built from 13 residues. The V gene lost 4 bases and the J gene lost 2 bases, with 8 bases spanning the gap. In DNA, the CDR3 is TGTGCCAGCAGTGTAGGGGTCAACACTGAAGCTTTCTTT. Protein product: CASSVGVNTEAFF.

The rearrangement joins TRBV10-1 to TRBJ1-2; maybe TRBD1 (5 bases). The ends were cut back, 5 bases at V and 2 bases at J, with 9 bases in the middle. Germline CDR1 is WNHNN and CDR2 is SYGVQD (reference sequence). This CDR3 has 13 residues. CDR3: CASSLGQNYGYTF. CDR3 sequence (DNA): TGCGCCAGCAGTCTAGGACAAAACTATGGCTACACCTTC.

The chain couples TRBV2 to TRBJ2-7; no firm D call. V lost 6 bases, J lost 4 bases, and 19 bases lay in between. CDR3 length equals 15 residues. CDR1 and CDR2 (germline): SNHLY, FYNNEI. Written as DNA, the CDR3 is TGTGCCAGCAGGGCTACCCCCTTGAGTTTTTACGAGCAGTACTTC. Translating it yields CASRATPLSFYEQYF.

V is TRBV18 and J is TRBJ2-5; D is perhaps TRBD1 or TRBD2 (5 bases each). The J call may not be correct, given that the DNA end is closer to TRBJ2-7. Germline CDR1 and CDR2: KGHSH and LQKENI. CDR3 length: 15 amino acids. CDR3 nucleotide sequence: TGTGCCAGCTCACCACCTTCGTCAGGGAGTTACGAGCAGTACTTC. Translating gives CASSPPSSGSYEQYF.

The gene calls are TRBV11-1 and TRBJ2-1, with D unclear. The CDR3 covers 15 residues. The V gene lost 3 bases and the J gene lost 8 bases, with 17 bases spanning the gap. Germline V gene sequence: CDR1 SGHAT, CDR2 FQDESV (reference sequence). The CDR3 region has the DNA TGTGCCAGCAGCTTTCGCCGGAACCAGGTGGATGAGCAGTTCTTC. It encodes CASSFRRNQVDEQFF.

The gene calls are TRBV9 and TRBJ1-1, with D possibly being TRBD1 (5 bases). Trimming cost V 3 bases and J 2 bases, with 8 bases left between them. Germline CDR1 and CDR2: SGDLS and YYNGEE. The CDR3 totals 13 residues. The CDR3 DNA follows: TGTGCCAGCAGCGAGGGACCCAACACTGAAGCTTTCTTT. This sequence encodes CASSEGPNTEAFF.

CDR3 DNA sequence: TGCGCCAGCACCCCGTCCCCAACTAGCACAGATACGCAGTATTTT. Protein product: CASTPSPTSTDTQYF. The genes are TRBV5-1 and TRBJ2-3, with D unclear. The germline CDR1 and CDR2 sequences are SGHRS and YFSETQ. V lost 6 bases to trimming and J lost 0 bases, with 14 bases between them. The CDR3 length is 15 residues.

The rearrangement uses TRBV5-6 and TRBJ1-5, with D hard to call. The V end was cut by 4 bases, the J end by 9 bases, with 11 bases between. Germline lookup yields CDR1 SGHDT and CDR2 YYEEEE. This CDR3 region has 12 residues. DNA for the CDR3: TGTGCCAGCAGCCCCCGAAAGGGGCCCCAGCATTTT. Translating it yields CASSPRKGPQHF.

V gene TRBV30 combines with J gene TRBJ1-3, with D hard to call. The CDR3 consists of 11 residues. The V gene's germline CDR1 is GTSNPN and CDR2 SVGIG (reference sequence). V lost 2 bases and J 3 bases, leaving 2 bases between the germline ends. CDR3 DNA: TGTGCCTGGAGTCTTGGAAACACCATATATTTT. It encodes CAWSLGNTIYF.

This rearrangement joins TRBV5-8 to TRBJ1-2; no firm D call. V was pared by 2 bases and J by 8 bases, with 7 bases between. Germline CDR1 and CDR2: SGHTS and YDEGEE. The length of the CDR3 is 11 residues. The CDR3 DNA sequence: TGTGCCAGCAGCTTAGGAAGCGGCTACACCTTC. It specifies CASSLGSGYTF.

The V and J genes are TRBV4-2 and TRBJ1-4, with 7 nucleotides matching TRBD1. The CDR3 is made up of 17 amino acids. Trimming at V came to 4 bases and at J to 5 bases, leaving 13 bases not matched to a gene. Germline values: CDR1 LGHNA, CDR2 YNFKEQ. CDR3 protein: CASSRETGGQPNEKLFF. CDR3 coding DNA: TGTGCCAGCAGCCGGGAAACCGGGGGACAGCCAAATGAAAAACTGTTTTTT.

J is TRBJ1-5 and V is TRBV28, with D possibly matching TRBD1 (5 bases). With 6 bases removed from V and 8 bases from J, the gap between germline ends came to 14 bases. Germline assignment: CDR1 MDHEN and CDR2 SYDVKM. This CDR3 spans 13 amino acids. The DNA of the CDR3 is TGTGCCAGCAGCTTACCCCAGGGAAAGCCCCAGCATTTT. It codes for CASSLPQGKPQHF.

This clone was seen a single time. The chain carries TRBV11-2 and TRBJ2-2; D might be TRBD1 or TRBD2, each matching 6 bases. The V gene lost 0 bases and the J gene lost 4 bases, with 12 bases spanning the gap. This CDR3 contains 16 residues. Germline CDR1 SGHAT, CDR2 FQNNGV. CDR3 nucleotides: TGTGCCAGCAGCTTAGATGGGGGGCCCGCCACCGGGGAGCTGTTTTTT. Amino acid sequence: CASSLDGGPATGELFF.

The gene calls are TRBV9 and TRBJ1-1; TRBD1 matches 7 bases. There are 13 residues in the CDR3. Germline CDR1 and CDR2: SGDLS and YYNGEE. V shed 4 bases and J 4 bases; nucleotides not matched to a gene: 4. In DNA form, the CDR3 reads TGTGCCAGCAGCCTCCAGGGGGGCACTGAAGCTTTCTTT. Its protein is CASSLQGGTEAFF.

The table lists this clone with a few counts. V is TRBV19 and J is TRBJ2-5; D gene uncertain. Germline loops: CDR1 LNHDA, CDR2 SQIVND (reference sequence). There are 13 residues in the CDR3. Trimming shortened V by 5 bases and J by 2 bases, and 9 bases separated the two germline ends. CDR3 nucleotide sequence: TGTGCCAGTAGTCTCCAGTGGCAAGAGACCCAGTACTTC. This translates into CASSLQWQETQYF. The whole variable domain, remainder taken from reference TRBV19 and TRBJ2-5, is DGGITQSPKYLFRKEGQNVTLSCEQNLNHDAMYWYRQDPGQGLRLIYYSQIVNDFQKGDIAEGYSVSREKKESFPLTVTSAQKNPTAFYLCASSLQWQETQYFGPGTRLLVL.

V is TRBV6-6 and J is TRBJ2-7, with D possibly matching TRBD2 (5 bases). The CDR3 spans 13 residues. The V and J ends lost 2 bases and 6 bases respectively, with 11 bases between them. Germline-derived CDR1 and CDR2 are MNHNY and SVGAGI (reference sequence). The CDR3 here is CASSYNGAGEQYV. In DNA form, the CDR3 reads TGTGCCAGCAGTTACAATGGCGCGGGCGAGCAGTACGTC.